This TCR beta chain was identified during a study of blood T cell repertoires in COVID-19. Study details: Sites in the United States, Italy and Spain provided acute and convalescent COVID-19 samples.

Germline CDR1 reads ENHRY; CDR2 reads SYGVKD. The CDR3 totals 13 residues. With V trimmed by 6 bases and J by 5 bases, 0 bases remained unmatched. How the authors handled the data: Amplification of reference gene primers was used by the study to estimate nucleated cell counts. Profiling relied on immunoSEQ multiplex PCR, and the TCRdb table lists in-frame clones only, not all of them. The DNA gave D and trimming, while V, J and clone size come from that table. The table has 200,000 or so clones, around four fifths seen once. Turning to this clone: Other DNA variants within this sample encode the same CDR3.

The rearrangement joins TRBV10-3 to TRBJ1-5, with 11 bases that match TRBD1. This clonotype was obtained from a human donor in a cohort sampled during active COVID-19. Sequences were obtained from peripheral blood. CDR3 bases: TGTGCCATCAGGGGACAGGGGGATCAGCCCCAGCATTTT. It yields the protein CAIRGQGDQPQHF.